These 2 T cell receptor beta chains came from one sample sequenced in a study of vaccination and CD4 T cells after COVID-19. Treatment defined: approximately 9-day PBMC culture with coronavirus spike peptide pools or control peptides (ViraFEST assay). These receptors' antigens are unknown. CD4+ T cells that had been cultured provided DNA sequenced with the Oncomine TCR Beta short-read assay. TCRdb re-called the PCR reads with MiXCR, one entry per CDR3 protein. The sample includes 15,000 to 20,000 distinct CDR3 sequences, 56% of them seen just once. The sequenced sample was CD4+ T cells from blood, cultured in vitro. The receptor set was obtained from a human donor who had recovered from COVID-19.

This clonotype was seen a few times. V is TRBV24-1 and J is TRBJ1-1; no firm D call. The CDR3 is made up of 19 amino acids. The V gene's germline CDR1 is KGHDR and CDR2 SFDVKD. V was cut by 2 bases and J by 1 base, with 22 bases left in between. The CDR3 region is CATSDSTGPDEHSNTEAFF. In DNA, the CDR3 is TGTGCCACCAGTGATTCGACGGGCCCTGACGAACACTCGAACACTGAAGCTTTCTTT.

The V gene is TRBV5-6, the J gene TRBJ2-7; D not certain. There are 14 residues in the CDR3. The ends were cut back, 0 bases at V and 2 bases at J, with 9 bases in the middle. CDR1 is SGHDT, CDR2 YYEEEE, per germline. Here the CDR3 DNA reads TGTGCCAGCAGCTTGGGTCCGGGCACCTACGAGCAGTACTTC. It codes for CASSLGPGTYEQYF.